This entry lists 11 T cell receptor beta chains sequenced from one sample in a study of T cell responses to AZD1222 COVID-19 vaccine. Data came from immunoSEQ multiplex PCR; TCRdb stores just in-frame clones and leaves some out. The table includes roughly 45,000 clones, 80% to 85% detected once. The sample here was peripheral blood, taken 28 days after the second AZD1222 dose. The source of these receptors is an adult who received the AZD1222 COVID-19 vaccine.

The chain has TRBV2 and TRBJ2-1, with 12 bases identical to TRBD2. Germline loops: CDR1 SNHLY, CDR2 FYNNEI. With V trimmed by 10 bases and J by 7 bases, 11 bases remained unmatched. The CDR3 is 15 residues long. CDR3 protein: CATRRTSGGPNEQFF. The DNA for the CDR3 is TGTGCCACTAGACGTACTAGCGGGGGGCCAAATGAGCAGTTCTTC.

The chain combines TRBV11-2 with TRBJ1-1; D not resolved. Trimming left V 5 bases short and J 0 bases short, with 13 bases between. Germline values: CDR1 SGHAT, CDR2 FQNNGV. The CDR3 spans 15 residues. CDR3 protein: CASSPRTHMNTEAFF. CDR3 DNA sequence: TGTGCCAGCAGCCCACGTACACATATGAACACTGAAGCTTTCTTT.

The rearrangement links TRBV7-9 to TRBJ2-6, with D possibly TRBD1 on 6 matching bases. Trimming took 5 bases from V and 0 from J, leaving 20 bases between them. Germline assignment: CDR1 SEHNR and CDR2 FQNEAQ (reference sequence). The CDR3 is made up of 19 amino acids. In DNA, the CDR3 is TGTGCCAGCAGCCGTGCCAGGGGACAAGCGAGCTCTGGGGCCAACGTCCTGACTTTC. Its translation: CASSRARGQASSGANVLTF.

V usage is TRBV5-8 and J usage is TRBJ1-4, with a weak D call TRBD1 (5 bases). V was shortened by 2 bases and J by 6 bases, with 14 bases between the two germline ends. Germline CDR1 SGHTS, CDR2 YDEGEE. This CDR3 has 15 amino acids. The CDR3 nucleotides are TGTGCCAGCAGCTTAAGGGCCAGGGTCCATGAAAAACTGTTTTTT. It translates to CASSLRARVHEKLFF.

The chain employs TRBV28 and TRBJ1-2; no definite D call. The CDR3 sequence is 14 residues long. Germline V gives CDR1 MDHEN, CDR2 SYDVKM. The V gene lost 6 bases and the J gene lost 4 bases, with 15 bases spanning the gap. The CDR3 region has the DNA TGTGCCAGCAGCCCCGTCGGCGGTTCCTATGGCTACACCTTC. Its translation: CASSPVGGSYGYTF.

The count of this clone is one. The CDR3 region has the DNA TGTGCCAGCAAGCTACAGGGGACTAATGAAAAACTGTTTTTT. Translation: CASKLQGTNEKLFF. This sequence joins TRBV28 and TRBJ1-4; 7 bases agree with TRBD1. V lost 7 bases and J lost 2; bases outside the gene matches: 4. Germline-derived CDR1 and CDR2 are MDHEN and SYDVKM. The CDR3 extends over 14 amino acids. Supplemented by reference TRBV28 and TRBJ1-4, the full variable domain reads DVKVTQSSRYLVKRTGEKVFLECVQDMDHENMFWYRQDPGLGLRLIYFSYDVKMKEKGDIPEGYSVSREKKERFSLILESASTNQTSMYLCASKLQGTNEKLFFGSGTQLSVL.

By share of the sample, this clone is medium-sized. The CDR3 coding sequence is TGTGCCGAGCCTAACAGGGTAATATATTTT. Translating gives CAEPNRVIYF. The rearrangement joins TRBV30 to TRBJ1-3; weak D call: TRBD1 (6 bases). Germline loops: CDR1 GTSNPN, CDR2 SVGIG (reference sequence). Trimming removed 8 bases at V and 13 bases at J, with 15 bases between. This CDR3 comprises 10 residues.

The chain links TRBV5-4 to TRBJ2-7; D call uncertain. The CDR3 length is 14 residues. Trimming left V 0 bases short and J 3 bases short, with 10 bases between. The V gene's germline CDR1 is SGHNT and CDR2 YYREEE (reference sequence). The CDR3 is CASSLEGRSYEQYF. The DNA for the CDR3 is TGTGCCAGCAGCTTGGAGGGTAGGAGCTACGAGCAGTACTTC. Combining the CDR3 with reference TRBV5-4 and TRBJ2-7 gives the whole variable domain ETGVTQSPTHLIKTRGQQVTLRCSSQSGHNTVSWYQQALGQGPQFIFQYYREEENGRGNFPPRFSGLQFPNYSSELNVNALELDDSALYLCASSLEGRSYEQYFGPGTRLTVT.

This chain uses TRBV2 with TRBJ1-2; the match to TRBD1 covers 7 bases. This CDR3 contains 13 residues. Per the germline V gene, CDR1 is SNHLY and CDR2 is FYNNEI. Losses at the gene ends were 6 bases for V and 3 bases for J; bases not matched to a gene: 4. CDR3: CASRIDRDYGYTF. CDR3 DNA sequence: TGTGCCAGCAGGATCGACAGGGACTATGGCTACACCTTC.

The gene calls are TRBV6-2 or TRBV6-3 and TRBJ1-5; the D gene is possibly TRBD1 (6 bases). The CDR3 length is 15 residues. Trimming took off 2 bases at V and 7 bases at J, with 15 bases between the two ends. Germline lookup yields CDR1 MNHEY and CDR2 SVGEGT. CDR3 amino acids: CASSYPGQIGQPQHF. The CDR3 DNA reads TGTGCCAGCAGTTACCCGGGACAAATAGGCCAGCCCCAGCATTTT.

This clone occurred once. The V call is TRBV6-1, the J call TRBJ1-2; a possible D gene is TRBD1 (5 bases). Germline CDR1 and CDR2: MNHNS and SASEGT. The CDR3 consists of 17 residues. Trimming pared 2 bases from V and 4 bases from J, leaving 20 bases between. DNA of the CDR3: TGTGCCAGCAGTGAATACGCCAGCGGGGGGATTTCCTATGGCTACACCTTC. Its translation is CASSEYASGGISYGYTF.